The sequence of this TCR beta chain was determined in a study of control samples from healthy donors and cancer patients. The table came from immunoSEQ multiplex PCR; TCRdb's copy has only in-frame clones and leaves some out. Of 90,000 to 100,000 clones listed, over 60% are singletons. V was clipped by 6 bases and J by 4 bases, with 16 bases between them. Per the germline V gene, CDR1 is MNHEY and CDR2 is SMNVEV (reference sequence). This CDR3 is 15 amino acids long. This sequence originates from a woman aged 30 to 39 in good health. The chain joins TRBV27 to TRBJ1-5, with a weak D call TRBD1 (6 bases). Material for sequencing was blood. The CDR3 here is CASRPTTGTNQPQHF. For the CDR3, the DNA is TGTGCCAGCAGACCGACCACAGGGACTAATCAGCCCCAGCATTTT.